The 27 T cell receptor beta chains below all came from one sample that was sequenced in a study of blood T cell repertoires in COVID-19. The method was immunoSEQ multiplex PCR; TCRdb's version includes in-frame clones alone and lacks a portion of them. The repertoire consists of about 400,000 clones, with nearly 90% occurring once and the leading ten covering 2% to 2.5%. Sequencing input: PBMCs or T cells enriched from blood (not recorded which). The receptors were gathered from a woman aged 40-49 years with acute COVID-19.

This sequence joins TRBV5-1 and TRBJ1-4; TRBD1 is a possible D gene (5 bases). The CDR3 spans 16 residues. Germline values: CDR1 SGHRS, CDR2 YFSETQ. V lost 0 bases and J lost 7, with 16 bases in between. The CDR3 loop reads CASSLGAQDSIEKLFF. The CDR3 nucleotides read TGCGCCAGCAGCTTGGGCGCCCAAGACAGTATTGAAAAACTGTTTTTT.

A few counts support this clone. CDR3 DNA sequence: TGTGCCTGTAGCGCAGATACGCAGTATTTT. Protein sequence: CACSADTQYF. This chain links TRBV6-6 with TRBJ2-3; the D gene is possibly TRBD2 (5 bases). The V and J ends lost 11 bases and 4 bases respectively, with 7 bases between them. The CDR3 has 10 amino acids. Germline assignment: CDR1 MNHNY and CDR2 SVGAGI (reference sequence).

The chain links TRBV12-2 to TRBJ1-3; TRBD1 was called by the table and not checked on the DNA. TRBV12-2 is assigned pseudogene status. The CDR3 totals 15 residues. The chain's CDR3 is CASRARGHSGNTIYF. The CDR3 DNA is TGTGCAAGTCGCGCCAGGGGCCACTCTGGAAACACCATATATTTT.

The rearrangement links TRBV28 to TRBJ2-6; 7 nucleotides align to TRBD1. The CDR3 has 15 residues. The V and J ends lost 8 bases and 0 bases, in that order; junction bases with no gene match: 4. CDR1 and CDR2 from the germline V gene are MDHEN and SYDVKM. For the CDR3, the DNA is TGTGCCAGCGGGGACAGAATCTCTGGGGCCAACGTCCTGACTTTC. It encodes CASGDRISGANVLTF.

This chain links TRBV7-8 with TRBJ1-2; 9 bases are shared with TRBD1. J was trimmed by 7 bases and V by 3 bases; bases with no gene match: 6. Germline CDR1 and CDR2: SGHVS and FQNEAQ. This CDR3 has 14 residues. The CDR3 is CASSFTGGSGGYTF. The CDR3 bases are TGTGCCAGCAGCTTTACAGGGGGCTCGGGTGGCTACACCTTC.

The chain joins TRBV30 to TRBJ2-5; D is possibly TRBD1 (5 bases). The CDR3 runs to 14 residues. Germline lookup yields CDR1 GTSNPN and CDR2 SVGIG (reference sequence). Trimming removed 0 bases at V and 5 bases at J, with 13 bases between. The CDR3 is CAWSVYKGRETQYF. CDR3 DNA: TGTGCCTGGAGTGTATATAAGGGGCGTGAGACCCAGTACTTC.

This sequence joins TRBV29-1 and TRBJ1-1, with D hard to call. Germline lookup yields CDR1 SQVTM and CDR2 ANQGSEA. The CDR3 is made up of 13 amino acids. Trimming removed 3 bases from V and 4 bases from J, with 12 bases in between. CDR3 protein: CSVEEGWATEAFF. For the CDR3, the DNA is TGCAGCGTTGAGGAGGGTTGGGCCACTGAAGCTTTCTTT.

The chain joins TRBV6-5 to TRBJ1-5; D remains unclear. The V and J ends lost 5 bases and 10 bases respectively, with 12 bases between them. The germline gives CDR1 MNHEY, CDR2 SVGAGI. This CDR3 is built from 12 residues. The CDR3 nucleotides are TGTGCCAGCAGTCCGCGGTCCGGACCCCAGCATTTT. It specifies CASSPRSGPQHF.

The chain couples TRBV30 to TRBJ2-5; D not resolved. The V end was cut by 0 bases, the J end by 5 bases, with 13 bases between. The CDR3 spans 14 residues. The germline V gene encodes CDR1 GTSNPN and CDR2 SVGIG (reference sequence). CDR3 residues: CAWSVRLGRETQYF. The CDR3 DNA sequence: TGTGCCTGGAGTGTACGGCTAGGAAGGGAGACCCAGTACTTC.

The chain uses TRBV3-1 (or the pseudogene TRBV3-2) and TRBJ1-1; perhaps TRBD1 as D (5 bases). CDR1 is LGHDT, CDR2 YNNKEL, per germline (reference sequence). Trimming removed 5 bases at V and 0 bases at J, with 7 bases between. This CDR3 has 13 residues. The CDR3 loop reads CASSTTVNTEAFF. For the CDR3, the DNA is TGTGCCAGCAGCACGACAGTGAACACTGAAGCTTTCTTT.

CDR3 coding DNA: TGCGCCAGCAGCTCGGGGGACGTGAGGGGTATGGGCTACACCTTC. As protein: CASSSGDVRGMGYTF. The V and J genes are TRBV5-1 and TRBJ1-2; a possible D gene is TRBD1 (5 bases). V dropped 3 bases and J dropped 8 bases, with 20 bases sitting between them. Germline V gene lookup returns CDR1 SGHRS and CDR2 YFSETQ. This CDR3 spans 15 amino acids.

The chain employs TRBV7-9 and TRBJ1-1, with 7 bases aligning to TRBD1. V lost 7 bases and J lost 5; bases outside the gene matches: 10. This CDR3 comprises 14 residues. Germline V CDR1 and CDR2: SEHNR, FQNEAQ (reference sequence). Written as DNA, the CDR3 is TGTGCCAGCATCAGGGGGAGATGGGAAACTGAAGCTTTCTTT. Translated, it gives CASIRGRWETEAFF.

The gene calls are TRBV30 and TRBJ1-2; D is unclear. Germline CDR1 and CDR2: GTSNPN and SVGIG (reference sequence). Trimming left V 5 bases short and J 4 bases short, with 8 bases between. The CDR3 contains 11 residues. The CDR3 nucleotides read TGTGCCTGGTTCGAGGGCTATGGCTACACCTTC. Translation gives CAWFEGYGYTF. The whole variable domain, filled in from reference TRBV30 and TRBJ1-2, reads SQTIHQWPATLVQPVGSPLSLECTVEGTSNPNLYWYRQAAGRGLQLLFYSVGIGQISSEVPQNLSASRPQDRQFILSSKKLLLSDSGFYLCAWFEGYGYTFGSGTRLTVV.

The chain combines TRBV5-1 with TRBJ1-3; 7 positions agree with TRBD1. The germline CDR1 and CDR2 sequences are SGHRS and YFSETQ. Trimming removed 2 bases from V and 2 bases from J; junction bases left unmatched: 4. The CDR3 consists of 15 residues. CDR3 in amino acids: CASSLKQGAGNTIYF. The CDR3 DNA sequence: TGCGCCAGCAGCTTAAAGCAGGGGGCTGGAAACACCATATATTTT.

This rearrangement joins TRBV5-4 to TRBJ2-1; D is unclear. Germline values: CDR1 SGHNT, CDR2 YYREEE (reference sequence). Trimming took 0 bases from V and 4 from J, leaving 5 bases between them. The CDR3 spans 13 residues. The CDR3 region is CASSLDGYNEQFF. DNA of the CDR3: TGTGCCAGCAGCTTGGACGGGTACAATGAGCAGTTCTTC. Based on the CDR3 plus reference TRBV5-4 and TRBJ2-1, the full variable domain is ETGVTQSPTHLIKTRGQQVTLRCSSQSGHNTVSWYQQALGQGPQFIFQYYREEENGRGNFPPRFSGLQFPNYSSELNVNALELDDSALYLCASSLDGYNEQFFGPGTRLTVL.

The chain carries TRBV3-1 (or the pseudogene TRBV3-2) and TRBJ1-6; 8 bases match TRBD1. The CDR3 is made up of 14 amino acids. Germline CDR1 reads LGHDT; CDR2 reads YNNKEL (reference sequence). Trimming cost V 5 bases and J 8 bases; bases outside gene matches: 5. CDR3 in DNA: TGTGCCAGCAGCGCAACAGGGGGTGATTCACCCCTCCACTTT. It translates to CASSATGGDSPLHF.

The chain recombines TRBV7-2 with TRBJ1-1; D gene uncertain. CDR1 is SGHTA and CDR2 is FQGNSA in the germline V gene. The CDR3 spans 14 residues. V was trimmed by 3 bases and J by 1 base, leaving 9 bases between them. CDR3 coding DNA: TGTGCCAGCAGCTTTCAGGTCCAGAACACTGAAGCTTTCTTT. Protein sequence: CASSFQVQNTEAFF.

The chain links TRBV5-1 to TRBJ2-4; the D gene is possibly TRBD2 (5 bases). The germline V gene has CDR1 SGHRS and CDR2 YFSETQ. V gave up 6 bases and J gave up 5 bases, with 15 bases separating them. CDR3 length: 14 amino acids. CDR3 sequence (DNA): TGCGCCAGCAAGACTCAGACTACAGAAAACATTCAGTACTTC. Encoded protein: CASKTQTTENIQYF. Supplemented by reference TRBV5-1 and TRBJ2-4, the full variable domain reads KAGVTQTPRYLIKTRGQQVTLSCSPISGHRSVSWYQQTPGQGLQFLFEYFSETQRNKGNFPGRFSGRQFSNSRSEMNVSTLELGDSALYLCASKTQTTENIQYFGAGTRLSVL.

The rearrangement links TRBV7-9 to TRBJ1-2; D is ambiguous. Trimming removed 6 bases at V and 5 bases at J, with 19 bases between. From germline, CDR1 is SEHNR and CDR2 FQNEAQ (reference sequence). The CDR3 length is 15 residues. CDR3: CASRASEDLSYGYTF. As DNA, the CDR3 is TGTGCCAGCAGGGCTAGCGAGGACTTAAGTTATGGCTACACCTTC.

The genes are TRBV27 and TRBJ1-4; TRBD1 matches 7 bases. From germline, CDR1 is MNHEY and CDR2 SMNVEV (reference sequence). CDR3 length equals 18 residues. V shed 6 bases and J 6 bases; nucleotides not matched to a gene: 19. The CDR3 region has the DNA TGTGCCAGCAGCGATCGAGGGACAGCGGCTTTTAGTTATGAAAAACTGTTTTTT. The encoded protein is CASSDRGTAAFSYEKLFF.

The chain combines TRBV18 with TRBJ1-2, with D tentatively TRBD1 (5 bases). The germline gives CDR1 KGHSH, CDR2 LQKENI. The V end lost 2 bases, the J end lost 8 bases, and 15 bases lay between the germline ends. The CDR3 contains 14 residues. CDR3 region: CASSPGQGSKGYTF. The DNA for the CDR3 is TGTGCCAGCTCACCAGGGCAGGGTTCTAAAGGCTACACCTTC. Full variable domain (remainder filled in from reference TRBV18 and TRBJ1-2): NAGVMQNPRHLVRRRGQEARLRCSPMKGHSHVYWYRQLPEEGLKFMVYLQKENIIDESGMPKERFSAEFPKEGPSILRIQQVVRGDSAAYFCASSPGQGSKGYTFGSGTRLTVV.

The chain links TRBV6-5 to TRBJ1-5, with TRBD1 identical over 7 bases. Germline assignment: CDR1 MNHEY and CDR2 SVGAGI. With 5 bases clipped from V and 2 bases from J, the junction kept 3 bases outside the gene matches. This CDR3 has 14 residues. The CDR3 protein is CASSNTGGNQPQHF. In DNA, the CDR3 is TGTGCCAGCAGTAACACAGGGGGCAATCAGCCCCAGCATTTT.

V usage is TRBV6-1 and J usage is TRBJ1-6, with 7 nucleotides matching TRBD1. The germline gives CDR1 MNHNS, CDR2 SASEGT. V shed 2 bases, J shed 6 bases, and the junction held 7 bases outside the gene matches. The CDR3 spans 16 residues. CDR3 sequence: CASSERVAGGNSPLHF. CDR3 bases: TGTGCCAGCAGTGAAAGGGTGGCAGGGGGTAATTCACCCCTCCACTTT.

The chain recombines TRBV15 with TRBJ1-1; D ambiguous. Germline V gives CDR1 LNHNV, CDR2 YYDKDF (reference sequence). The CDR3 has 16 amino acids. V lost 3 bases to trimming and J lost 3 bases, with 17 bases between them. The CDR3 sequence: CATSSPKVPGDTEAFF. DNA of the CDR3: TGTGCCACCAGCAGCCCCAAGGTACCCGGGGACACTGAAGCTTTCTTT.

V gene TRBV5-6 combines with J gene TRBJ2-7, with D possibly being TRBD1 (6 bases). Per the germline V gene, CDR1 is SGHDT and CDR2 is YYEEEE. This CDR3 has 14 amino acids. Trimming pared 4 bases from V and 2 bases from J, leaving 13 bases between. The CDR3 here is CASSKFRDTYEQYF. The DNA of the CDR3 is TGTGCCAGCAGCAAATTCCGGGACACCTACGAGCAGTACTTC.

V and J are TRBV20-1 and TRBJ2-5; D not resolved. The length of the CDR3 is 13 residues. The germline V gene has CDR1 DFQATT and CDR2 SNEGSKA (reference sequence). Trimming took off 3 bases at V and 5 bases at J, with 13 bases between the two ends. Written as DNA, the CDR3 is TGCAGTGCTAGTATCCAGAGGAAGGAGACCCAGTACTTC. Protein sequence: CSASIQRKETQYF.

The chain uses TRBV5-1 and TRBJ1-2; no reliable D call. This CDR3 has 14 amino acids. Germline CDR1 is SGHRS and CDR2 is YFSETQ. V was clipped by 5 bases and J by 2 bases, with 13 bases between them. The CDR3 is CASSPARKNYGYTF. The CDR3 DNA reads TGCGCCAGCAGTCCAGCTAGGAAGAACTATGGCTACACCTTC. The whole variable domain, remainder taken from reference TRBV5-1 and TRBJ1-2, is KAGVTQTPRYLIKTRGQQVTLSCSPISGHRSVSWYQQTPGQGLQFLFEYFSETQRNKGNFPGRFSGRQFSNSRSEMNVSTLELGDSALYLCASSPARKNYGYTFGSGTRLTVV.